This T cell receptor beta chain comes out of a study of T cell responses to AZD1222 COVID-19 vaccine. Study-level points and caveats: Clonal diversity was possibly underestimated, and white British individuals and females predominated among donors.

Notes on this clone: What it binds is unknown.

TCRdb's table, derived via immunoSEQ multiplex PCR, lists solely in-frame clones and lacks some. The sample has roughly 180,000 clones; about 93% are singletons. The germline V gene encodes CDR1 SGHRS and CDR2 YFSETQ. CDR3 length: 14 amino acids. Trimming cost V 0 bases and J 2 bases, with 5 bases left between them. The source is an adult in good health. This specimen was peripheral blood, taken on day 0 of AZD1222 vaccination. The chain links TRBV5-1 to TRBJ1-4, with a possible D match to TRBD1 (5 bases). This chain's CDR3 is CASSLGGTNEKLFF. As DNA, the CDR3 is TGCGCCAGCAGCTTGGGGGGGACTAATGAAAAACTGTTTTTT.